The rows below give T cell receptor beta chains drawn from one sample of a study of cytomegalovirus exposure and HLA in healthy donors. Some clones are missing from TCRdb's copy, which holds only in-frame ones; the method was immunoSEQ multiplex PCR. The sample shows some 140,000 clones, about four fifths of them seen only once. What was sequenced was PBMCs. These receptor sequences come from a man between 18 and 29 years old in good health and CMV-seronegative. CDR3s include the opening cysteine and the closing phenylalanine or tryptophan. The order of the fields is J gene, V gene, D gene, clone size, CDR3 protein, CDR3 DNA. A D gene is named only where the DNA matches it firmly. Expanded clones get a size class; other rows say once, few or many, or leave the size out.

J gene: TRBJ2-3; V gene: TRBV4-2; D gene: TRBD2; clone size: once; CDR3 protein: CASSQETAGADTQYF; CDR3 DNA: TGTGCCAGCAGCCAAGAAACAGCGGGGGCAGATACGCAGTATTTT
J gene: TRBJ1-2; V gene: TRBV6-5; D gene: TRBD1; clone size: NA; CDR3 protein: CASSFRRQGAFYGYTF; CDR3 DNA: TGTGCCAGCAGTTTCCGACGACAGGGGGCTTTCTATGGCTACACCTTC
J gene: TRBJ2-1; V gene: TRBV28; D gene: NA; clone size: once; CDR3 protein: CASSLSPGTIDQFF; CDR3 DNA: TGTGCCAGCAGTTTATCACCTGGGACAATCGATCAGTTCTTC
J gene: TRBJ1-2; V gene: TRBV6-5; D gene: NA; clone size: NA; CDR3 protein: CASSYSSRNGYGYTF; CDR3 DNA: TGTGCCAGCAGTTACTCCTCCAGAAATGGCTATGGCTACACCTTC
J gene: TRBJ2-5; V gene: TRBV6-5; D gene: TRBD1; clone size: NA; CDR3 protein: CASTGTGRETQYF; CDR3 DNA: TGTGCCAGCACCGGGACAGGGAGGGAGACCCAGTACTTC
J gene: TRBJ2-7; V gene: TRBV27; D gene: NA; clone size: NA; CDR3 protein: CASSFPGNEQYF; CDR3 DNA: TGTGCCAGCAGTTTTCCGGGGAACGAGCAGTACTTC
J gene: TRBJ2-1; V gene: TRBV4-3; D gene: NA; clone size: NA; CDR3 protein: CASSQEGQTYNEQFF; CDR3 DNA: TGCGCCAGCAGCCAAGAAGGACAGACCTACAATGAGCAGTTCTTC
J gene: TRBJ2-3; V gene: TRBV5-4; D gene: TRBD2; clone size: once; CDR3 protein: CASSQGLAGSTDTQYF; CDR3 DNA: TGTGCCAGCAGCCAGGGACTAGCGGGGAGCACAGATACGCAGTATTTT
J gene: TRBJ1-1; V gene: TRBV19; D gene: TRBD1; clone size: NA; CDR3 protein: CASSITGGNTEAFF; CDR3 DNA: TGTGCCAGTAGTATCACAGGGGGAAACACTGAAGCTTTCTTT
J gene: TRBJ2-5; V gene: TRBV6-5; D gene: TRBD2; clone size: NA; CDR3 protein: CASSHGLAGQETQYF; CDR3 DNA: TGTGCCAGCAGTCACGGACTAGCGGGACAAGAGACCCAATACTTC
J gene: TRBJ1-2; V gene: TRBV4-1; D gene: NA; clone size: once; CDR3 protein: CASSQVGLYGYTF; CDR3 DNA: TGCGCCAGCAGCCAAGTTGGCCTCTATGGCTACACCTTC
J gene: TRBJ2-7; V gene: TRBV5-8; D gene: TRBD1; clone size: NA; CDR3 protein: CASSFRDRTPYEQYF; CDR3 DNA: TGTGCCAGCAGCTTCCGGGACAGGACACCCTACGAGCAGTACTTC
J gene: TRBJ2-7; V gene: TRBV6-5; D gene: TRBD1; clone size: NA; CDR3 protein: CASSRQGWEQYF; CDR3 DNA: TGTGCCAGCAGTCGACAGGGATGGGAGCAGTACTTC
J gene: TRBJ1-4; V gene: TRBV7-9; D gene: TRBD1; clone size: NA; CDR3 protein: CASSSDRASEKLFF; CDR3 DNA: TGTGCCAGCAGCTCGGACAGGGCGTCTGAAAAGCTGTTTTTT
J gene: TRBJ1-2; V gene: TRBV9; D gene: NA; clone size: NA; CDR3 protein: CASSVGLSRGDGYTF; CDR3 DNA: TGTGCCAGCAGCGTAGGCCTCTCAAGGGGCGATGGCTACACCTTC
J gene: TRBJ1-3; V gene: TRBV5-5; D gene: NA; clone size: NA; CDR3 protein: CASSLLPTASSGNTIYF; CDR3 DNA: TGTGCCAGCAGCTTGCTCCCGACAGCCAGCTCTGGAAACACCATATATTTT
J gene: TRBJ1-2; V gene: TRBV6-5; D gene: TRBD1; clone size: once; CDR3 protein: CASSYPGQGGGYTF; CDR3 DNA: TGTGCCAGCAGTTATCCGGGACAGGGTGGTGGCTACACCTTC
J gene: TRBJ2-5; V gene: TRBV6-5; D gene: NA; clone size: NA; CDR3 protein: CASSESPWGEETQYF; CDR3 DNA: TGTGCCAGCAGCGAGAGCCCCTGGGGGGAAGAGACCCAGTACTTC
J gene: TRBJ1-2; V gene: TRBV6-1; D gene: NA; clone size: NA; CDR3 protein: CASSESLFIDYGYTF; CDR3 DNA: TGTGCCAGCAGTGAGTCCCTATTCATCGACTATGGCTACACCTTC
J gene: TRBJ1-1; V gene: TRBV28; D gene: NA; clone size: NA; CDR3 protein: CASIPIPDNMNTEAFF; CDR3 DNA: TGTGCCAGCATCCCCATTCCCGACAATATGAACACTGAAGCTTTCTTT
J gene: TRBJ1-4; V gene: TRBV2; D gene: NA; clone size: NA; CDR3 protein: CASSLEGGNEKLFF; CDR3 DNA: TGTGCCAGCAGTCTAGAAGGGGGTAATGAAAAACTGTTTTTT
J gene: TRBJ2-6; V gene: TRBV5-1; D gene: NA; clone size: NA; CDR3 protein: CASSLFRAAGRTLSSGANGLTF; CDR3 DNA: TGCGCCAGCAGCTTGTTCCGGGCAGCAGGTAGAACTTTAAGCTCTGGGGCCAACGGCCTGACTTTC
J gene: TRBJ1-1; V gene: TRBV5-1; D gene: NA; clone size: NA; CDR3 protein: CASSLDPTGNTEAFF; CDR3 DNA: TGCGCCAGCAGCTTGGACCCGACGGGGAACACTGAAGCTTTCTTT
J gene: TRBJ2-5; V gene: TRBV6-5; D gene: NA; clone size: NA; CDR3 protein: CASSPDPPLAQYF; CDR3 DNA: TGTGCCAGCAGTCCAGATCCCCCTTTGGCCCAGTACTTC
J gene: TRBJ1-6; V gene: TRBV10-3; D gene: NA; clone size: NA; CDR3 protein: CAISEKLGARGDSPLHF; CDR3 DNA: TGTGCCATCAGTGAAAAATTGGGGGCCCGAGGCGATTCACCCCTCCACTTT
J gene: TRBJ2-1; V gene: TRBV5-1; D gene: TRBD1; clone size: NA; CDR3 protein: CASSFGQGIGYNEQFF; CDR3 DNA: TGCGCCAGCAGCTTTGGACAGGGGATAGGTTACAATGAGCAGTTCTTC
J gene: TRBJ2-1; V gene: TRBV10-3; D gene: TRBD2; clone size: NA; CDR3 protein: CAISGTSGGAEEQFF; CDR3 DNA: TGTGCCATCAGTGGGACTAGCGGGGGGGCTGAGGAGCAGTTCTTC
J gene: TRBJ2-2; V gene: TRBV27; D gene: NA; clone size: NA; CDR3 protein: CASSWSTGELFF; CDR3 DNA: TGTGCCAGCAGTTGGAGTACCGGGGAGCTGTTTTTT
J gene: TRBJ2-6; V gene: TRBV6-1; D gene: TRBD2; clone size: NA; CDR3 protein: CASSEWLAGAPANGLTF; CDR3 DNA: TGTGCCAGCAGTGAATGGCTAGCGGGGGCCCCGGCCAACGGCCTGACTTTC
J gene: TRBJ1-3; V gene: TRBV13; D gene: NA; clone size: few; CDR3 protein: CASSSGLERLESSGNTIYF; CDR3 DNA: TGTGCCAGCAGCTCGGGATTGGAGCGACTGGAGAGCTCTGGAAACACCATATATTTT
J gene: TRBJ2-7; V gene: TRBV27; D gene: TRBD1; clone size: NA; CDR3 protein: CASSTGTGSYEQYF; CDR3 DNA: TGTGCCAGCAGTACCGGGACAGGGTCCTACGAGCAGTACTTC
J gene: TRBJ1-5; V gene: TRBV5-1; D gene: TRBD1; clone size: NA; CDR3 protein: CASSPMGQANQPQHF; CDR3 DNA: TGCGCCAGCAGCCCGATGGGACAGGCCAATCAGCCCCAGCATTTT
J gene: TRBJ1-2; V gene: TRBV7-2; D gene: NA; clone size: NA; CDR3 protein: CASSFKAQGNTF; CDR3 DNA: TGTGCCAGCAGCTTTAAAGCCCAGGGAAATACCTTC
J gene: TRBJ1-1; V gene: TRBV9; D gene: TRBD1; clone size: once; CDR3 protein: CASATGSVNTEAFF; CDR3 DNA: TGTGCCAGCGCGACAGGGTCGGTGAACACTGAAGCTTTCTTT
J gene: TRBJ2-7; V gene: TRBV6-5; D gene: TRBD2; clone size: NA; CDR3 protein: CASSYGGETYEQYF; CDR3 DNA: TGTGCCAGCAGTTACGGGGGGGAAACCTACGAGCAGTACTTC
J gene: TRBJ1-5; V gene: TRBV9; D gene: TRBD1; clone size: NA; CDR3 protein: CASSVGLTGEPQHF; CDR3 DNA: TGTGCCAGCAGCGTAGGTTTGACAGGGGAGCCCCAGCATTTT
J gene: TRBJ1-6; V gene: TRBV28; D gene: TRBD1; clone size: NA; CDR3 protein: CASRDRAYNSPLHF; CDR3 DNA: TGTGCCAGCAGAGACAGGGCCTATAATTCACCCCTCCACTTT
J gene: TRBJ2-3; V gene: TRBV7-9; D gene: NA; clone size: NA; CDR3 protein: CACGDTQYF; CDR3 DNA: TGTGCCTGCGGTGATACGCAGTATTTT
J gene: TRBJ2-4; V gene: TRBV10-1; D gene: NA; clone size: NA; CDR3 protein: CASSDLPAGGIQYF; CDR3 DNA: TGCGCCAGCAGTGATTTGCCAGCCGGGGGCATTCAGTACTTC
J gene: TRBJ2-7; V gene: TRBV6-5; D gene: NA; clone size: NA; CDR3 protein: CASSYWQGPGLYEQYF; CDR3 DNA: TGTGCCAGCAGTTACTGGCAGGGGCCCGGACTCTACGAGCAGTACTTC
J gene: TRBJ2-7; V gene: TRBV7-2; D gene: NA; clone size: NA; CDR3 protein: CASSLRAPAGSYEQYF; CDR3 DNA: TGTGCCAGCAGCTTAAGAGCTCCCGCGGGCTCCTACGAGCAGTACTTC
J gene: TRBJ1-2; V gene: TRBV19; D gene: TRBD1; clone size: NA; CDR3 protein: CARLPGQGVYGYTF; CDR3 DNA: TGTGCCAGACTTCCGGGACAGGGGGTCTATGGCTACACCTTC
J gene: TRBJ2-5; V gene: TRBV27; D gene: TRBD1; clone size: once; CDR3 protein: CASSANRGQETQYF; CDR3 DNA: TGTGCCAGCAGTGCAAACAGGGGACAAGAGACCCAGTACTTC
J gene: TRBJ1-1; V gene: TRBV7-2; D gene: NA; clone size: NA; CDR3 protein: CASSLSVNTEAFF; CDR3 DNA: TGTGCCAGCAGCCTGTCGGTGAACACTGAAGCTTTCTTT
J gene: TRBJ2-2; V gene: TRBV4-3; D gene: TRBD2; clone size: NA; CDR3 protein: CASSPLAGTNTGELFF; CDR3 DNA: TGCGCCAGCAGCCCATTAGCGGGGACGAACACCGGGGAGCTGTTTTTT
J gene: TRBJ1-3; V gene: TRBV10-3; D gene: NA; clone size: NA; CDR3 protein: CAISEQGTAHYF; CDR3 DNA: TGTGCCATCAGCGAACAGGGAACGGCCCACTATTTT
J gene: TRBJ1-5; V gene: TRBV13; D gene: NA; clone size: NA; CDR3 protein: CASSLSDSPKGNQPQHF; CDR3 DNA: TGTGCCAGCAGCTTAAGCGACAGTCCGAAGGGTAATCAGCCCCAGCATTTT
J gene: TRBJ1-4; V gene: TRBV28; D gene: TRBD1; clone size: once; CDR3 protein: CASSYMGQDEKLFF; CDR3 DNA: TGTGCCAGCAGCTACATGGGACAGGATGAAAAACTGTTTTTT
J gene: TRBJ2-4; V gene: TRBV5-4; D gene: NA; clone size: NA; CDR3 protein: CASSPGGTKNSQYF; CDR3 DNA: TGTGCCAGCAGCCCCGGCGGGACCAAAAACAGTCAGTACTTC
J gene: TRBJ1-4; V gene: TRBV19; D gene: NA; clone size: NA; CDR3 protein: CASSMRVNEKLFF; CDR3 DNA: TGTGCCAGTAGTATGAGGGTTAATGAAAAACTGTTTTTT
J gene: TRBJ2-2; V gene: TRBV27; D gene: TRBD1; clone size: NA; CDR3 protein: CASSLSNRDRETGELFF; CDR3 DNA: TGTGCCAGCAGTTTATCGAATAGGGACAGGGAGACCGGGGAGCTGTTTTTT
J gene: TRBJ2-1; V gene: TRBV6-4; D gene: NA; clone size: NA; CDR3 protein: CASSVAVDYNEQFF; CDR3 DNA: TGTGCCAGCAGCGTAGCGGTGGACTACAATGAGCAGTTCTTC